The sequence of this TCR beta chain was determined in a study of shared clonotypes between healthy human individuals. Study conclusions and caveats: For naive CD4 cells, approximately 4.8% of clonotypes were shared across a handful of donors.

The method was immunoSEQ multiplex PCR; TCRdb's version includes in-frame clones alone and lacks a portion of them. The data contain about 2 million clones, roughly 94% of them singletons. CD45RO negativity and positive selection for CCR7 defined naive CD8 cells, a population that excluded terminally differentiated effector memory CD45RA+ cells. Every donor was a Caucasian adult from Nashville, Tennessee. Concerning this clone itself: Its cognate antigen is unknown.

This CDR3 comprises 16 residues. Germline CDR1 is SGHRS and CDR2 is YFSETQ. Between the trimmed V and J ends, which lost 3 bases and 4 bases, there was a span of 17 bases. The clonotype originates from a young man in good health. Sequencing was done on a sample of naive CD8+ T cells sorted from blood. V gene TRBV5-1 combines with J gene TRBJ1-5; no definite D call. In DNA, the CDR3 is TGCGCCAGCAGCTCGGGAGCGGCTTCTTTAAATCAGCCCCAGCATTTT. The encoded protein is CASSSGAASLNQPQHF.